This T cell receptor beta chain was retrieved from a study of CD8 T cells in ankylosing spondylitis. The CDR3 length is 16 residues. Unmatched junction bases numbered 9, after V lost 4 bases and J lost 5 bases. Germline CDR1 reads SGDLS; CDR2 reads YYNGEE. Each TCR beta library was made by quantitative 5'-RACE that incorporated molecular barcodes. TCRdb re-derived calls from the 5' RACE reads in MiXCR, one entry per CDR3 protein. The sample consists of some 54,000 distinct CDR3 sequences, approximately 7.4% of them appearing once. Many counts were recorded for this clonotype. The sequenced material came from blood, either unsorted or a sorted T cell fraction (not recorded which). This chain uses TRBV9 with TRBJ2-3; TRBD1 matches at 11 bases. This receptor was identified in a female donor with ankylosing spondylitis or in good health (not recorded which). CDR3 sequence: CASSIRTGGKGDTQYF. CDR3 DNA: TGTGCCAGCAGCATCCGGACAGGGGGCAAGGGAGATACGCAGTATTTT.